This note documents a single T cell receptor (beta chain) sequence. Original analysis: Scientists estimated how many nucleated cells there were by amplifying reference gene primers. The table came from immunoSEQ multiplex PCR; TCRdb's copy has only in-frame clones and leaves some out. V and J calls and clone size are copied from that table; D and trimming were computed from the DNA. The repertoire holds tens of thousands of clones, around 80% seen once, with just over 20% in the top ten. The germline V gene has CDR1 SEHNR and CDR2 FQNEAQ (reference sequence). The CDR3 length is 14 residues. The trim removed 1 base at V and 6 bases at J, leaving 2 bases unmatched. This specimen comes from a study of blood T cell repertoires in COVID-19.

V is TRBV7-9 and J is TRBJ2-2; TRBD1 aligns across 7 bases. The sample taken for sequencing was peripheral blood. The clonotype originates from a human donor in a cohort sampled during active COVID-19. The CDR3 sequence is CASSLVQGAGELFF. The CDR3 DNA is TGTGCCAGCAGCTTAGTCCAGGGGGCCGGGGAGCTGTTTTTT.